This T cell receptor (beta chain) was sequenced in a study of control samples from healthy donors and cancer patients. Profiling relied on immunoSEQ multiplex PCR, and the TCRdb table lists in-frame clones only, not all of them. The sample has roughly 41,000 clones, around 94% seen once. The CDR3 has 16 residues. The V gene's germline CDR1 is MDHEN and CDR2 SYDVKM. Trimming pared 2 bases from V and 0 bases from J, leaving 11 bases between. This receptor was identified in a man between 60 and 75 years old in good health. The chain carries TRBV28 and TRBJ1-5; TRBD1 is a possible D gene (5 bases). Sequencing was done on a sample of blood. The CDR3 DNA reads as TGTGCCAGCAGTTTAGTCTGGGGGGATAGCAATCAGCCCCAGCATTTT. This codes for CASSLVWGDSNQPQHF.